The rows below give T cell receptor beta chains drawn from one sample of a study of PD-1 blockade in mismatch repair-deficient tumors. This table comes from immunoSEQ multiplex PCR, and its TCRdb copy is limited to in-frame clones, with some not included. This table has about 120,000 clones, 85% to 90% appearing once. Specimen: peripheral blood, collected about 17 months after starting pembrolizumab. Receptors were obtained from an adult with mismatch repair-deficient cancer. The CDR3 runs from the conserved cysteine through the conserved F or W. Fields, in order: J gene, V gene, clone size, D gene, CDR3 protein, CDR3 DNA. D genes are given only for firm matches. For some rows the clone size is stated as once, few or many, or as a class when expanded; others skip it.

TRBJ2-1 | TRBV27 | - | - | CASMGRLFPGQFF | TGTGCCAGCATGGGACGGCTTTTCCCGGGGCAGTTCTTC
TRBJ2-7 | TRBV11-2 | once | - | CASSLVWDTNAYEQYF | TGTGCCAGCAGCTTAGTGTGGGACACGAATGCCTACGAGCAGTACTTC
TRBJ2-3 | TRBV7-6 | - | - | CASSAEWRADTQYF | TGTGCCAGCAGCGCCGAATGGAGAGCAGATACGCAGTATTTT
TRBJ2-7 | TRBV7-7 | - | - | CASSLGTWKLPYEQYF | TGTGCCAGCAGCTTAGGGACTTGGAAACTTCCCTACGAGCAGTACTTC
TRBJ2-7 | TRBV29-1 | - | TRBD1 | CSVEADREMPYEQYF | TGCAGCGTTGAAGCCGACAGGGAGATGCCCTACGAGCAGTACTTC
TRBJ1-2 | TRBV2 | - | - | CASSGGDGYTF | TGTGCCAGCAGTGGGGGGGATGGCTACACCTTC
TRBJ2-1 | TRBV5-1 | - | - | CASSLTGTHYNEQFF | TGCGCCAGCAGCTTGACAGGGACTCACTACAATGAGCAGTTCTTC
TRBJ2-3 | TRBV5-6 | - | - | CASQTGADTQYF | TGTGCCAGTCAAACAGGCGCAGATACGCAGTATTTT
TRBJ2-7 | TRBV10-3 | once | - | CAIRGGLEISYEQYF | TGTGCCATCAGGGGGGGTTTGGAGATCTCCTACGAGCAGTACTTC
TRBJ2-3 | TRBV5-4 | - | TRBD2 | CASSYKREAYTDTQYF | TGTGCCAGCAGCTACAAGCGGGAGGCCTACACAGATACGCAGTATTTT
TRBJ2-3 | TRBV11-2 | - | - | CASSLERHTDTQYF | TGTGCCAGCAGCTTAGAGAGGCACACAGATACGCAGTATTTT
TRBJ2-7 | TRBV7-2 | - | TRBD1 | CASSSGGLYSYEQYF | TGTGCCAGCAGCTCAGGGGGCCTCTACTCCTACGAGCAGTACTTC
TRBJ1-1 | TRBV19 | - | - | CASSIDGRALVEAFF | TGTGCCAGTAGTATAGACGGCAGGGCATTGGTTGAAGCTTTCTTT
TRBJ1-5 | TRBV19 | once | - | CASSVRGPREFWDQPQHF | TGTGCCAGTAGTGTCAGGGGACCGAGAGAGTTTTGGGATCAGCCCCAGCATTTT
TRBJ1-2 | TRBV4-1 | - | - | CASSQGGVGAYGYTF | TGCGCCAGCAGCCAAGGGGGGGTCGGTGCATATGGCTACACCTTC
TRBJ2-7 | TRBV6-5 | medium-sized | TRBD1 | CASSYSTGVYEQYF | TGTGCCAGCAGTTACTCGACAGGGGTCTACGAGCAGTACTTC
TRBJ1-1 | TRBV2 | - | - | CASSDSRGRSEAFF | TGTGCCAGCAGTGATTCCAGGGGAAGATCTGAAGCTTTCTTT
TRBJ2-7 | TRBV27 | - | TRBD1 | CASSLTGATYEQYF | TGTGCCAGCAGTTTGACAGGGGCGACCTACGAGCAGTACTTC
TRBJ2-7 | TRBV7-9 | - | - | CASSPLRNEQYF | TGTGCCAGCAGCCCCCTTCGGAACGAGCAGTACTTC
TRBJ1-3 | TRBV6-5 | - | - | CASKVAGGNTIYF | TGTGCCAGCAAAGTGGCAGGTGGAAACACCATATATTTT
TRBJ2-5 | TRBV13 | - | - | CASSTYGQETQYF | TGTGCCAGCAGCACCTACGGCCAAGAGACCCAGTACTTC
TRBJ2-1 | TRBV11-2 | - | - | CASSQEPGSYNEQFF | TGTGCCAGCAGCCAAGAGCCGGGTTCTTACAATGAGCAGTTCTTC
TRBJ2-5 | TRBV9 | - | - | CASSVATGQETQYF | TGTGCCAGCAGCGTAGCTACGGGTCAAGAGACCCAGTACTTC
TRBJ2-7 | TRBV7-9 | - | - | CASSTSSYEQYF | TGTGCCAGCAGCACGAGCTCCTACGAGCAGTACTTC
TRBJ2-3 | TRBV4-2 | - | TRBD2 | CASSQDQAGGGDTQYF | TGTGCCAGCAGCCAAGATCAAGCGGGAGGGGGAGATACGCAGTATTTT
TRBJ1-2 | TRBV27 | - | TRBD1 | CASSRSGTGVGGYTF | TGTGCCAGCAGTAGGTCCGGGACAGGGGTAGGTGGCTACACCTTC
TRBJ2-7 | TRBV6-5 | once | - | CASSYSLGFYEQYF | TGTGCCAGCAGTTACTCGCTAGGTTTCTACGAGCAGTACTTC
TRBJ2-5 | TRBV2 | - | TRBD1 | CASNSLTGSQETQYF | TGTGCCAGCAATTCGCTGACAGGGAGCCAAGAGACCCAGTACTTC
TRBJ1-1 | TRBV7-9 | - | - | CASSAGTPHMNTEAFF | TGTGCCAGCAGCGCCGGGACACCCCACATGAACACTGAAGCTTTCTTT
TRBJ1-2 | TRBV7-9 | few | - | CASSPGGQNYGYTF | TGTGCCAGCAGCCCCGGAGGCCAAAACTATGGCTACACCTTC
TRBJ2-2 | TRBV30 | - | - | CAWSPGRNTGELFF | TGTGCCTGGAGTCCAGGACGGAACACCGGGGAGCTGTTTTTT
TRBJ1-5 | TRBV28 | - | - | CASSYTPPSVQDYSNQPQHF | TGTGCCAGCAGTTATACCCCACCCTCTGTGCAGGATTATAGCAATCAGCCCCAGCATTTT
TRBJ2-6 | TRBV28 | - | - | CASGGGTSGANVLTF | TGTGCCAGCGGGGGGGGCACCTCTGGGGCCAACGTCCTGACTTTC
TRBJ2-4 | TRBV30 | - | TRBD2 | CAWSPETSGSYGIQYF | TGTGCCTGGAGCCCGGAGACTAGCGGGTCCTACGGCATTCAGTACTTC
TRBJ2-2 | TRBV15 | - | TRBD2 | CATKAGDTGELFF | TGTGCCACCAAGGCGGGAGACACCGGGGAGCTGTTTTTT
TRBJ2-1 | TRBV29-1 | - | - | CSVSGLATNEQFF | TGCAGCGTAAGCGGGTTAGCTACCAATGAGCAGTTCTTC